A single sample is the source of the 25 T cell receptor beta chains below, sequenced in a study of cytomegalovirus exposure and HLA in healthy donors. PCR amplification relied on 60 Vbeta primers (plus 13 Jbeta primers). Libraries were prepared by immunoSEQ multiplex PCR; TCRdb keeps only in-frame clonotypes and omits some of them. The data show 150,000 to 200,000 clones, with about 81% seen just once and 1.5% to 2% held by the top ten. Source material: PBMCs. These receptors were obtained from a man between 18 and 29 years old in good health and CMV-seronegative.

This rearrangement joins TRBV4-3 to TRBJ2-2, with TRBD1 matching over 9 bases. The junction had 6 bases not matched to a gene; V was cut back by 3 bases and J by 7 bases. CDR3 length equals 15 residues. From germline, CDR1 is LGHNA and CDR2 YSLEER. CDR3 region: CASSQGTGIHGELFF. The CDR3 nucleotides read TGCGCCAGCAGCCAGGGGACAGGGATTCACGGGGAGCTGTTTTTT.

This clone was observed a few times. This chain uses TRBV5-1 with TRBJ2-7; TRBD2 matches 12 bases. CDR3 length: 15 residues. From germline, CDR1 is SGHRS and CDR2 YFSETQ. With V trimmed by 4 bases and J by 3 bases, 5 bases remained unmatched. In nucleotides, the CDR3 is TGCGCCAGCAGCCCCGGACTAGCGGGAAGCTACGAGCAGTACTTC. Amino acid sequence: CASSPGLAGSYEQYF.

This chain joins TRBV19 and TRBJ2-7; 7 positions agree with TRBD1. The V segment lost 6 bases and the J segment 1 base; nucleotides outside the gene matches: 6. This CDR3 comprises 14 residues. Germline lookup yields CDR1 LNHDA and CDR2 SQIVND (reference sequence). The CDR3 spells CASSPLTGSYEQYF. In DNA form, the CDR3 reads TGTGCCAGTAGCCCACTGACAGGGTCCTACGAGCAGTACTTC.

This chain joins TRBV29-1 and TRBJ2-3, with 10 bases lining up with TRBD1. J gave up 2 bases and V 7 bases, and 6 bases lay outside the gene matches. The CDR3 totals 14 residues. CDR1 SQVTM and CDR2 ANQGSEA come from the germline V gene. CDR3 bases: TGCAGCGCTGGGACAGGGGCTTTCACAGATACGCAGTATTTT. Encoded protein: CSAGTGAFTDTQYF.

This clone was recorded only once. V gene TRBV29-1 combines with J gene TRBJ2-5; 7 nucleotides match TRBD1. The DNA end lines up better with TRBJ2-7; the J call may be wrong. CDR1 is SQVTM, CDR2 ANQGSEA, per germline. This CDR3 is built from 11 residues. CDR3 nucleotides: TGCAGCGTTTACAGGGGAGCCGAGCAGTACTTC. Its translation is CSVYRGAEQYF.

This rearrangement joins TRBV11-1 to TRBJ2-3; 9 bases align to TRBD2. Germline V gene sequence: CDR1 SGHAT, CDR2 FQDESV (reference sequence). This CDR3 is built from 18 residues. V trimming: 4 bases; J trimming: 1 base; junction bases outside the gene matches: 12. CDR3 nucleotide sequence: TGTGCCAGCAGCTCCCGGACTAGCGCATTGTTCGGCACAGATACGCAGTATTTT. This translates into CASSSRTSALFGTDTQYF.

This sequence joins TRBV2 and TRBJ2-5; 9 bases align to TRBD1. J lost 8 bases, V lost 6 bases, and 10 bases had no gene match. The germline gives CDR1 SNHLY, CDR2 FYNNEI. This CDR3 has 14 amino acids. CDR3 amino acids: CASRRPRTGDTQYF. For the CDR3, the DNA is TGTGCCAGCAGGAGACCCCGGACAGGGGATACCCAGTACTTC.

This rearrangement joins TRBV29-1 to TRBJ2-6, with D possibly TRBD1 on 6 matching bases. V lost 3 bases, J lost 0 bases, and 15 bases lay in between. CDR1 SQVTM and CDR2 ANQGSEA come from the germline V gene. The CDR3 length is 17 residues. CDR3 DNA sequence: TGCAGCGTTGATGGGGGCCCTGGATCCTCTGGGGCCAACGTCCTGACTTTC. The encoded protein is CSVDGGPGSSGANVLTF.

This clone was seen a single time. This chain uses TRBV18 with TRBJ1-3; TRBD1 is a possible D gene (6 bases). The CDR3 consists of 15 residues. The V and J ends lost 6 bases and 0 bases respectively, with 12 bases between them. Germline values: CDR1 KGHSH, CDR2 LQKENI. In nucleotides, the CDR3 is TGTGCCAGCTCGTCAGGGGTCCTCTCTGGAAACACCATATATTTT. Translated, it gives CASSSGVLSGNTIYF.

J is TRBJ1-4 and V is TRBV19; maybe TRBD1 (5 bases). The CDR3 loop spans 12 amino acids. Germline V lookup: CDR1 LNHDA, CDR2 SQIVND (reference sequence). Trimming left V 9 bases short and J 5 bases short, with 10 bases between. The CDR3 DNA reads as TGTGCCAGCGAGACAGAAAATGAAAAACTGTTTTTT. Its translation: CASETENEKLFF.

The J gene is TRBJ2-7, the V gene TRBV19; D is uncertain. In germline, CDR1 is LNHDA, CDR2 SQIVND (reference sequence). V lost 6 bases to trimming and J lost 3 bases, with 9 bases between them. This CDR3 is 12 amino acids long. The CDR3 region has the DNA TGTGCCAGTAGCGGCGGTCACTACGAGCAGTACTTC. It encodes CASSGGHYEQYF.

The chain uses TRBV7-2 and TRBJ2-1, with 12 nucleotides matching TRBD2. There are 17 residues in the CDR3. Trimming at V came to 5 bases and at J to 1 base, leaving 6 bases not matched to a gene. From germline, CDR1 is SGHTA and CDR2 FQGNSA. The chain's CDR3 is CASSGTTSGGSYNEQFF. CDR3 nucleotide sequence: TGTGCCAGCAGCGGAACGACTAGCGGGGGATCCTACAATGAGCAGTTCTTC.

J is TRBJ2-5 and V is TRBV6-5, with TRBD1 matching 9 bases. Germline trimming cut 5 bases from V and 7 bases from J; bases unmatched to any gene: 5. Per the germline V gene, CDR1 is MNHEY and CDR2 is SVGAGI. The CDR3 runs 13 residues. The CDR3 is CASSRTGGWTQYF. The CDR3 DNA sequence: TGTGCCAGCAGTAGAACAGGGGGCTGGACCCAGTACTTC.

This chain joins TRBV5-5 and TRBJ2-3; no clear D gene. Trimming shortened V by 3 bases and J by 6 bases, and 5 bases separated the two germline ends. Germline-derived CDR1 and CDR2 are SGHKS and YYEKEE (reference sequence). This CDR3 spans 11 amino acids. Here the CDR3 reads CASSYADTQYF. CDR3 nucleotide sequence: TGTGCCAGCAGCTACGCGGATACGCAGTATTTT.

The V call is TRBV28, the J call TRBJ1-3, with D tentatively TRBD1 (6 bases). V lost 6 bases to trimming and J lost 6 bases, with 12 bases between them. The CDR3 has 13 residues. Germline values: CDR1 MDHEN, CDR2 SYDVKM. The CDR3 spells CASRQTGKNTIYF. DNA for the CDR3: TGTGCCAGCAGACAAACAGGGAAAAACACCATATATTTT.

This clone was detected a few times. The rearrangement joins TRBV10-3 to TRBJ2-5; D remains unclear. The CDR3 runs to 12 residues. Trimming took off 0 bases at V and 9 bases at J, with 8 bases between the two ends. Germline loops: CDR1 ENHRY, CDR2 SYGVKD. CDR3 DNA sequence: TGTGCCATCAGTGAGTCGAACTTGCCCCAGTACTTC. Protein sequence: CAISESNLPQYF.

In nucleotides, the CDR3 is TGTGCCAAAAAAAGCAGGGGCGGTGAGCAGTTCTTC. This encodes CAKKSRGGEQFF. The rearrangement links TRBV9 to TRBJ2-1, with D tentatively TRBD1 (6 bases). Deletions cut 9 bases from V and 9 bases from J, with 16 bases between. CDR3 length equals 12 residues. Germline values: CDR1 SGDLS, CDR2 YYNGEE.

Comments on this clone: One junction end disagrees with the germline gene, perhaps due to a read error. CDR3 sequence: CASGEGLAYEQYF. In DNA, the CDR3 is TGCGCCAGCGGTGAGGGACTAGCGTACGAGCAGTACTTC. The chain has TRBV10-2 and TRBJ2-7, with 10 bases identical to TRBD2. Germline V gene lookup returns CDR1 WSHSY and CDR2 SAAADI. This CDR3 contains 13 residues.

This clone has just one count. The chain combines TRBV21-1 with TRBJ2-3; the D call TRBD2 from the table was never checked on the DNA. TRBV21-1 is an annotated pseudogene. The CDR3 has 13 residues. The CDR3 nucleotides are TGTGCCCCATGGACTAGCTCCACAGATACGCAGTATTTT. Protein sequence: CAPWTSSTDTQYF.

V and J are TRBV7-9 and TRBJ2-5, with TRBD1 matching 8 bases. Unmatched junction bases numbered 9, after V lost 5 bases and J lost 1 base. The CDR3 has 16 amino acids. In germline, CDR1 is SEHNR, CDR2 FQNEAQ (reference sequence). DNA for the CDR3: TGTGCCAGCAGCCCCCGGGACAGGCGAATCCAAGAGACCCAGTACTTC. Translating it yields CASSPRDRRIQETQYF.

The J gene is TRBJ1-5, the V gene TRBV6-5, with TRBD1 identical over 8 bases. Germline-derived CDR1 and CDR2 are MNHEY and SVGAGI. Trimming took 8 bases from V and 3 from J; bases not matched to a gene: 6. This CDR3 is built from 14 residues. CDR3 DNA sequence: TGTGCCAGCGGAGGGGACAGGTCCAATCAGCCCCAGCATTTT. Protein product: CASGGDRSNQPQHF.

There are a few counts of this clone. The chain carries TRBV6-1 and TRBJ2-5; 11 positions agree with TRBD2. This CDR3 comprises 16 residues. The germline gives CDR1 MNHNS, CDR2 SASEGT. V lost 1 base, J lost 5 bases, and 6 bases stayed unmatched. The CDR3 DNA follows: TGTGCCAGCAGTGAAGTGCTAGCGGGAGGCCGCGAGACCCAGTACTTC. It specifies CASSEVLAGGRETQYF.

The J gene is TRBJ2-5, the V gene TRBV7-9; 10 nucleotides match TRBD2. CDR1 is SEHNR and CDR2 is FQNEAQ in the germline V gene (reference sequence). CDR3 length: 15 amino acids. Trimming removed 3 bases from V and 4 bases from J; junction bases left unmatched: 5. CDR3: CASSFLAGAGETQYF. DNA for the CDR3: TGTGCCAGCAGCTTTCTAGCGGGAGCTGGAGAGACCCAGTACTTC.

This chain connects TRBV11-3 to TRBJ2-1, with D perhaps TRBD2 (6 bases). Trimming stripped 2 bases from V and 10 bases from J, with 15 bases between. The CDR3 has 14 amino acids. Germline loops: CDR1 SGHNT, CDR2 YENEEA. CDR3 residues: CASSLMFEGREQFF. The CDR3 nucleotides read TGTGCCAGCAGCTTAATGTTCGAGGGGAGGGAGCAGTTCTTC.

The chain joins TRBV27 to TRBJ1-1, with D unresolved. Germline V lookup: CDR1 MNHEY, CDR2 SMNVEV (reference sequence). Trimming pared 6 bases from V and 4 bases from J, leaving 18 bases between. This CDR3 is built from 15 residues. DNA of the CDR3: TGTGCCAGCAGACCCCGCGAACTAGGGAGCACTGAAGCTTTCTTT. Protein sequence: CASRPRELGSTEAFF.